The rows below give T cell receptor beta chains drawn from one sample of a study of T cells and Merkel cell carcinoma outcomes. Sequencing used immunoSEQ multiplex PCR; TCRdb keeps in-frame clones, though not all of them. The sample yields under 20,000 clones, over 75% seen once. The sample was tumor tissue from Merkel cell carcinoma. Receptor source: a human donor with Merkel cell carcinoma. CDR3s include the opening cysteine and the closing phenylalanine or tryptophan. The D gene is left open where the match is weak. Expanded clones get a size class; other rows say once, few or many, or leave the size out.

J gene	V gene	D gene	clone size	CDR3 length	CDR3 protein	CDR3 DNA
TRBJ1-2	TRBV29-1	.	.	11	CSVNLHNGYTF	TGCAGCGTCAACCTCCACAATGGCTACACCTTC
TRBJ2-1	TRBV7-3	.	.	14	CASSSSGTDNEQFF	TGTGCCAGCAGCTCAAGCGGGACAGACAATGAGCAGTTCTTC
TRBJ1-2	TRBV29-1	.	.	14	CSVEPGDLPYGYTF	TGCAGCGTTGAACCAGGGGACCTACCCTATGGCTACACCTTC
TRBJ2-5	TRBV19	TRBD2	.	13	CASSSGRAGTQYF	TGTGCCAGTAGTAGCGGGAGGGCCGGGACCCAGTACTTC
TRBJ1-2	TRBV11-3	TRBD1	.	13	CASGGGGADGYTF	TGTGCCAGCGGTGGAGGGGGCGCGGATGGCTACACCTTC
TRBJ2-7	TRBV6-5	.	.	13	CASSYRGSYEQYF	TGTGCCAGCAGTTACAGGGGGTCCTACGAGCAGTACTTC
TRBJ1-2	TRBV19	.	.	14	CASSTFTGIYGYTF	TGTGCCAGTAGTACCTTCACAGGGATCTATGGCTACACCTTC
TRBJ1-1	TRBV19	.	.	14	CASSILQGNTEAFF	TGTGCCAGTAGTATCCTACAGGGGAACACTGAAGCTTTCTTT
TRBJ2-5	TRBV7-3	.	.	13	CASSLGGEETQYF	TGTGCCAGCAGCTTGGGGGGAGAAGAGACCCAGTACTTC
TRBJ2-3	TRBV5-4	TRBD2	.	16	CASGTKRGGLTDTQYF	TGTGCCAGCGGTACAAAGCGGGGGGGACTCACAGATACGCAGTATTTT
TRBJ1-5	TRBV6-1	.	.	15	CASKDSFYSNQPQHF	TGTGCCAGCAAGGACAGCTTCTATAGCAATCAGCCCCAGCATTTT
TRBJ2-7	TRBV4-1	.	once	17	CASDPNGLRTLTYEQYF	TGCGCCAGCGATCCTAACGGGCTAAGGACCTTGACCTACGAGCAGTACTTC
TRBJ1-2	TRBV7-2	.	few	14	CASSLQLLPYGYTF	TGTGCCAGCAGCTTACAGCTCTTACCCTATGGCTACACCTTC